This T cell receptor beta chain was documented in a study of beta chain features in type 1 diabetes. The V gene end was trimmed by 5 bases and the J gene end by 4 bases; junction bases not matched to a gene: 7. The CDR3 sequence is 15 residues long. CDR1 and CDR2 (germline): LNHDA, SQIVND (reference sequence). Of the isolated RNA, all was reverse transcribed, and so the sequenced material was expressed TCRB transcripts. Measured with immunoSEQ multiplex PCR; TCRdb has only the in-frame clones, and not every one. The sample shows hundreds of thousands of clones, about 14% of them seen only once. This clone came up a few times.

The TCR comes from a young man in good health. The chain uses TRBV19 and TRBJ2-1; the match to TRBD2 covers 8 bases. The material sequenced was central memory CD4+ T cells from blood. The CDR3 region is CASSSLAGLYNEQFF. CDR3 DNA sequence: TGTGCCAGTAGTTCGCTAGCGGGTTTATACAATGAGCAGTTCTTC.